The clone carrying this TCR beta chain was observed many times. CDR1 and CDR2 from the germline V gene are SGHTA and FQGTGA. With 2 bases clipped from V and 5 bases from J, the junction kept 3 bases outside the gene matches. This CDR3 comprises 14 residues. Preparing the TCRbeta library involved the use of unique molecular identifiers. TCRdb passed the PCR reads through MiXCR, listing each CDR3 protein once. This table holds around 600,000 distinct CDR3 sequences, about 10% found once. This sample was taken from a study of T-cell reconstitution after alpha-beta-depleted transplantation in children. This chain uses TRBV7-3 with TRBJ2-1; TRBD1 matches at 7 bases. The sequenced sample was PBMCs from the stem cell graft donor, obtained from the stem cell graft. This TCR derives from a human donor who donated a stem cell graft to a child with acute myeloid leukemia. CDR3 bases: TGTGCCAGCAGCTTATTTGGGACAGACAATGAGCAGTTCTTC. The encoded protein is CASSLFGTDNEQFF.